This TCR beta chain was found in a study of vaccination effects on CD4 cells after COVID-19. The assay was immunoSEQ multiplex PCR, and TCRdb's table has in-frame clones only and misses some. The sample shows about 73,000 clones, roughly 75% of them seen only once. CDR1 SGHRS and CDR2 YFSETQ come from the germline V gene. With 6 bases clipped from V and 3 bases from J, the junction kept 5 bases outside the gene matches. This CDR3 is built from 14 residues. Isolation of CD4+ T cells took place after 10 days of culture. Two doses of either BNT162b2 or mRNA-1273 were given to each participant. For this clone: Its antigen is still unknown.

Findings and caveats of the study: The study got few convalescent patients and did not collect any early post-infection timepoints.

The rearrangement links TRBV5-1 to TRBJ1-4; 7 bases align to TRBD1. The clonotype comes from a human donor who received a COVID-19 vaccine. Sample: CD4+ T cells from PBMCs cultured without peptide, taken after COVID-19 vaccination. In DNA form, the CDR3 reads TGCGCCAGCACCCACGGGACAGCTAATGAAAAACTGTTTTTT. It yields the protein CASTHGTANEKLFF.